The subject of this entry is one TCR beta chain. One entry per CDR3 protein results from TCRdb running MiXCR on the 5' RACE reads. The table lists about 52,000 distinct CDR3 sequences, less than 9.5% of them singletons, with approximately 40% in the top ten. The germline CDR1 and CDR2 sequences are LGHDT and YNNKEL (reference sequence). The CDR3 totals 17 residues. The trim removed 0 bases at V and 1 base at J, leaving 5 bases unmatched. Sample time point: blood at routine non-recurrence follow-up after resection. No cells were sorted before sequencing. The whole RNA sequenced was extracted from tumor, nontumor lung or frozen PBMC. The data stem from a study of spatial heterogeneity in lung cancer.

This TCR came from a female donor with early-stage non-small cell lung cancer. The sequencing here drew on PBMCs, taken at follow-up. This chain uses TRBV3-1 with TRBJ2-3; TRBD1 matches 9 bases. The DNA for the CDR3 is TGTGCCAGCAGCCAAGACCCCCGGACAGGGGGCACAGATACGCAGTATTTT. Translated: CASSQDPRTGGTDTQYF.